This T cell receptor (beta chain) was profiled in a study of neurological immune-mediated disorders. Unsorted libraries were derived from 2 million PBMCs stored at -80 C. This clonotype was observed many times. TCRdb reprocessed the 5' RACE reads via MiXCR and lists one record per CDR3 protein. This sample has around 25,000 distinct CDR3 sequences, with almost 2.5% found just once. Germline loops: CDR1 DFQATT, CDR2 SNEGSKA (reference sequence). V was trimmed by 2 bases and J by 7 bases, leaving 15 bases between them. There are 14 residues in the CDR3. The sequence was obtained from a woman in her fifties or sixties with multiple sclerosis. Material for sequencing was PBMCs. The rearrangement joins TRBV20-1 to TRBJ1-5, with a possible D match to TRBD1 (5 bases). CDR3 region: CSARTGGGGQPQHF. In nucleotides, the CDR3 is TGCAGTGCTAGAACGGGGGGTGGCGGACAGCCCCAGCATTTT.